This record concerns one TCR beta chain sequence. This CDR3 has 15 residues. V was clipped by 5 bases and J by 5 bases; unmatched bases: 12. Germline V gene data show CDR1 as SEHNR and CDR2 as FQNEAQ (reference sequence). The data belong to a study of T cell responses to AZD1222 COVID-19 vaccine. Assay: immunoSEQ multiplex PCR; the TCRdb copy retains only in-frame clones and omits some. This table holds approximately 130,000 clones, 80% to 95% found once. The source was peripheral blood, collected on day 0 of AZD1222 vaccination. The sequence derives from an adult in good health. This chain connects TRBV7-9 to TRBJ2-7; 7 positions agree with TRBD1. CDR3 nucleotides: TGTGCCAGCAGCACACTACAGGGGTTGGTCCACGAGCAGTACTTC. Translation: CASSTLQGLVHEQYF.